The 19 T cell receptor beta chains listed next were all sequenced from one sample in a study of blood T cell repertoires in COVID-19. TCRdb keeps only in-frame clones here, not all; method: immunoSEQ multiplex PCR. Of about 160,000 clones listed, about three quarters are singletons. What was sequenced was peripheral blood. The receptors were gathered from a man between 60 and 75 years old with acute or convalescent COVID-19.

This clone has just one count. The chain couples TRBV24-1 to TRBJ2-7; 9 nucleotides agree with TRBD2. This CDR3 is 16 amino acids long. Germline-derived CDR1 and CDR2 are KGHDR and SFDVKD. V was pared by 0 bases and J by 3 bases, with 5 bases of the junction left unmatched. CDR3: CATSDLGSGGNYEQYF. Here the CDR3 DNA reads TGTGCCACCAGTGATTTGGGTAGCGGGGGCAACTACGAGCAGTACTTC.

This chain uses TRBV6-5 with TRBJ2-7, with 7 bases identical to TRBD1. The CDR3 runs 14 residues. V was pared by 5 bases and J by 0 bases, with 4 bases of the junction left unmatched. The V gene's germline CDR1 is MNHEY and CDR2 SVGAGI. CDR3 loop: CASSQGQSSYEQYF. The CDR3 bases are TGTGCCAGCAGTCAGGGACAGAGCTCCTACGAGCAGTACTTC.

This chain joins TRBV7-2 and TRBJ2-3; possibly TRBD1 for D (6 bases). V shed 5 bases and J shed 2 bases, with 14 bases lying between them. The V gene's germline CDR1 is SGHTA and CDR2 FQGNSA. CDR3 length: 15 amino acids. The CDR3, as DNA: TGTGCCAGCAGCCCCCCCAGGGGATACACAGATACGCAGTATTTT. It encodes CASSPPRGYTDTQYF.

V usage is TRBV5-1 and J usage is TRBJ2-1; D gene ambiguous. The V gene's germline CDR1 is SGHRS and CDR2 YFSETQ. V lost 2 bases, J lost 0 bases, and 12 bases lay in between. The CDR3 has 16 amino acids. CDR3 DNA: TGCGCCAGCAGCTTAAGCGTCGGAGCCTCCTACAATGAGCAGTTCTTC. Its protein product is CASSLSVGASYNEQFF.

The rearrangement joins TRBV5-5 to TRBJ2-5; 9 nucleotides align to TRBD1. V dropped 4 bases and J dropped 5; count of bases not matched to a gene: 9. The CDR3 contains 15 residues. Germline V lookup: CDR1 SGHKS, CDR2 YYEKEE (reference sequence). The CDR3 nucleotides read TGTGCCAGCAGCCGGGAACAGGGGGCGCGTGAGACCCAGTACTTC. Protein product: CASSREQGARETQYF. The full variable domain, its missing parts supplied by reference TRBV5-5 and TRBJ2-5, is DAGVTQSPTHLIKTRGQQVTLRCSPISGHKSVSWYQQVLGQGPQFIFQYYEKEERGRGNFPDRFSARQFPNYSSELNVNALLLGDSALYLCASSREQGARETQYFGPGTRLLVL.

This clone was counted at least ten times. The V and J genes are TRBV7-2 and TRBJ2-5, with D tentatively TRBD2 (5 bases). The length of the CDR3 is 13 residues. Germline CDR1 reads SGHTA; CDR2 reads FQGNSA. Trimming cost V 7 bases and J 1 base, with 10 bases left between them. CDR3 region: CASTSGLQETQYF. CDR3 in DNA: TGTGCCAGCACCTCTGGACTCCAAGAGACCCAGTACTTC.

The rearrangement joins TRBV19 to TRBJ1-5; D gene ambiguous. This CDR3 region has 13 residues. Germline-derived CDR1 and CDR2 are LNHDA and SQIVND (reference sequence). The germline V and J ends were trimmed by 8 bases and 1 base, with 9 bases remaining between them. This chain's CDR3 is CASVRASNQPQHF. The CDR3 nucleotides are TGTGCCAGTGTAAGAGCAAGCAATCAGCCCCAGCATTTT.

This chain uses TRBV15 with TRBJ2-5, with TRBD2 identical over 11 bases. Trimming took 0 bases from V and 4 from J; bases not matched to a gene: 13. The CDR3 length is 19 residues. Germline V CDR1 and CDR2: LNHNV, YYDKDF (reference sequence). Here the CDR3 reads CATSRDFQGKLAGGETQYF. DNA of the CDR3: TGTGCCACCAGCAGAGATTTCCAGGGCAAGCTAGCGGGGGGAGAGACCCAGTACTTC.

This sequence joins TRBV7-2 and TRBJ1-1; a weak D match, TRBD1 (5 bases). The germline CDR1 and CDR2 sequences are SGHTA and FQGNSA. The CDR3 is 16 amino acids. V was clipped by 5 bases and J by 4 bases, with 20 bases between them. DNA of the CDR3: TGTGCCAGCAGCCAGGGATATGGGAGGTTAATCACTGAAGCTTTCTTT. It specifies CASSQGYGRLITEAFF.

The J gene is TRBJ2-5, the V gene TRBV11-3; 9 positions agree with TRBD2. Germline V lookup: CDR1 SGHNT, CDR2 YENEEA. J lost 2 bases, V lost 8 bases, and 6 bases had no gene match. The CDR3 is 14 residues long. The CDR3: CASSRAGGQETQYF. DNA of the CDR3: TGTGCCAGCTCTCGTGCGGGGGGGCAAGAGACCCAGTACTTC. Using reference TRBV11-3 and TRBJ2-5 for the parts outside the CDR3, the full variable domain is EAGVVQSPRYKIIEKKQPVAFWCNPISGHNTLYWYLQNLGQGPELLIRYENEEAVDDSQLPKDRFSAERLKGVDSTLKIQPAELGDSAVYLCASSRAGGQETQYFGPGTRLLVL.

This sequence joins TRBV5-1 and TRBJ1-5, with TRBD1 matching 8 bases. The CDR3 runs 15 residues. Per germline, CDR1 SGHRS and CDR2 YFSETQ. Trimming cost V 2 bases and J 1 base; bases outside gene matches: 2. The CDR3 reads CASSLQGESNQPQHF. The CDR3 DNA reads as TGCGCCAGCAGCTTACAGGGGGAGAGCAATCAGCCCCAGCATTTT.

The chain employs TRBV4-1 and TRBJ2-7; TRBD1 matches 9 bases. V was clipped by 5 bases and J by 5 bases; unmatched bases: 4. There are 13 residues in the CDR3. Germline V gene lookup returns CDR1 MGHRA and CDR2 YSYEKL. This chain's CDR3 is CASSDWTGDEQYF. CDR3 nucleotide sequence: TGCGCCAGCAGCGACTGGACAGGGGACGAGCAGTACTTC.

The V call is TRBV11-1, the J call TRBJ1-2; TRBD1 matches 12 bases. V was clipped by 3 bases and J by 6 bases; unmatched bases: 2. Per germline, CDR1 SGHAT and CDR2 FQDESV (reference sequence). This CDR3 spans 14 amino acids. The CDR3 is CASSLGQGADGYTF. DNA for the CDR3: TGTGCCAGCAGCTTGGGACAGGGGGCCGATGGCTACACCTTC. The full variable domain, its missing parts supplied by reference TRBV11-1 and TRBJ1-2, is EAEVAQSPRYKITEKSQAVAFWCDPISGHATLYWYRQILGQGPELLVQFQDESVVDDSQLPKDRFSAERLKGVDSTLKIQPAELGDSAMYLCASSLGQGADGYTFGSGTRLTVV.

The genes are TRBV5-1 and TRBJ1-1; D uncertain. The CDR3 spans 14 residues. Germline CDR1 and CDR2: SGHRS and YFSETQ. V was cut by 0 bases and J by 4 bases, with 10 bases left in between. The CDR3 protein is CASSLEGSGTEAFF. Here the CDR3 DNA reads TGCGCCAGCAGCTTGGAAGGGAGTGGCACTGAAGCTTTCTTT.

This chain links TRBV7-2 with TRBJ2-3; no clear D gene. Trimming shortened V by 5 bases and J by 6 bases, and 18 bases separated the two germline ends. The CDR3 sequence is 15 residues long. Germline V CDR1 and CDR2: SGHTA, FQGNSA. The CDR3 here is CASSPQYTRVDTQYF. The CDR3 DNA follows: TGTGCCAGCAGCCCACAGTATACGCGAGTCGATACGCAGTATTTT.

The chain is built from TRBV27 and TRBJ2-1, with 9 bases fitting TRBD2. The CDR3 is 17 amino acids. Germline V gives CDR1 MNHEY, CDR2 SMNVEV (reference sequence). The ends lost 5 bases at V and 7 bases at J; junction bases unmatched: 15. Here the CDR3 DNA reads TGTGCCAGCAGTCCGACGACTAGCGGAGCCCCTCGAAATGAGCAGTTCTTC. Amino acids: CASSPTTSGAPRNEQFF.

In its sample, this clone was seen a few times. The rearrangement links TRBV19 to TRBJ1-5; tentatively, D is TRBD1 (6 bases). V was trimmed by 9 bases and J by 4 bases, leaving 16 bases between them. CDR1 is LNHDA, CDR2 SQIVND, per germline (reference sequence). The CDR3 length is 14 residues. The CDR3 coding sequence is TGTGCCAGCTCAGGGACATTCGGGAATCAGCCCCAGCATTTT. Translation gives CASSGTFGNQPQHF. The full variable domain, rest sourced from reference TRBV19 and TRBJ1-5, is DGGITQSPKYLFRKEGQNVTLSCEQNLNHDAMYWYRQDPGQGLRLIYYSQIVNDFQKGDIAEGYSVSREKKESFPLTVTSAQKNPTAFYLCASSGTFGNQPQHFGDGTRLSIL.

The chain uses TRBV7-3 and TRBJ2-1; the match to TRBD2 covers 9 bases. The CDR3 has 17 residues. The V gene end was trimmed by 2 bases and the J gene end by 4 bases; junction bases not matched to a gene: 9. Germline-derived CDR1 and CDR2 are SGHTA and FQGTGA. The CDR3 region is CASSLYQRGALYNEQFF. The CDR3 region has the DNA TGTGCCAGCAGCTTATACCAGCGGGGGGCCTTATACAATGAGCAGTTCTTC. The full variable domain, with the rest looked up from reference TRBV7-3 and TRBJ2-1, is GAGVSQTPSNKVTEKGKYVELRCDPISGHTALYWYRQSLGQGPEFLIYFQGTGAADDSGLPNDRFFAVRPEGSVSTLKIQRTERGDSAVYLCASSLYQRGALYNEQFFGPGTRLTVL.

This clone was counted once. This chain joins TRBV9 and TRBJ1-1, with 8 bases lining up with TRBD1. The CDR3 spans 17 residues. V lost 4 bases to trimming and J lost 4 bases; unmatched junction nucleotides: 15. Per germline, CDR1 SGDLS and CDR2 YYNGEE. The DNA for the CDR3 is TGTGCCAGCAGCCCCTCCGTCGGACAGGGAGGATTCACTGAAGCTTTCTTT. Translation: CASSPSVGQGGFTEAFF.